This entry lists 2 T cell receptor beta chains sequenced from one sample in a study of blood T cell repertoires in COVID-19. Clones were read by immunoSEQ multiplex PCR, and TCRdb kept only the in-frame ones, dropping some. The data contain about 120,000 clones, roughly 84% of them singletons. The sequenced sample was peripheral blood. The receptors derive from a man aged 55 to 69 with acute or convalescent COVID-19.

The chain combines TRBV7-2 with TRBJ1-1, with 10 bases identical to TRBD1. V lost 7 bases to trimming and J lost 0 bases; unmatched junction nucleotides: 5. The CDR3 has 15 amino acids. Per the germline V gene, CDR1 is SGHTA and CDR2 is FQGNSA. The CDR3 sequence: CASTETGGLNTEAFF. DNA for the CDR3: TGTGCCAGCACCGAGACAGGGGGCCTGAACACTGAAGCTTTCTTT.

The genes are TRBV3-1 (or the pseudogene TRBV3-2) and TRBJ2-7; 11 bases are a match to TRBD1. Trimming removed 4 bases from V and 0 bases from J; junction bases left unmatched: 11. Per the germline V gene, CDR1 is LGHDT and CDR2 is YNNKEL (reference sequence). The CDR3 runs 18 residues. The CDR3 protein is CASSPRTGGPLGSYEQYF. CDR3 DNA sequence: TGTGCCAGCAGCCCCCGGACAGGGGGCCCCCTGGGCTCCTACGAGCAGTACTTC.